Listed below are T cell receptor beta chains from one sample, sequenced in a study of blood T cell repertoires in COVID-19. This table comes from immunoSEQ multiplex PCR, and its TCRdb copy is limited to in-frame clones, with some not included. Of approximately 360,000 clones in the sample, about 89% were seen once. The material sequenced was peripheral blood. These receptors all stem from a man between 35 and 55 years old with acute or convalescent COVID-19. Both conserved end residues are part of each CDR3. The order of the fields is J gene, V gene, D gene, clone size, CDR3 protein, CDR3 DNA. D genes are given only for firm matches. Size tells how often a clone was seen (once, few, many) or the class of an expanded clone, and some rows leave it out.

>TRBJ2-1|TRBV15|TRBD2|once
CATRENPYREGQFF
TGTGCCACCAGAGAAAACCCTTACCGGGAGGGGCAGTTCTTC
>TRBJ1-6|TRBV19|.|once
CASRGRARSPLHF
TGTGCCAGTAGGGGCAGGGCCCGGTCACCCCTCCACTTT
>TRBJ1-1|TRBV7-9|.|.
CASSFSQGTEAFF
TGTGCCAGCAGCTTCAGTCAGGGGACTGAAGCTTTCTTT
>TRBJ1-3|TRBV7-2|.|.
CASSLGTVATIYF
TGTGCCAGCAGCTTAGGGACAGTCGCCACCATATATTTT
>TRBJ1-2|TRBV4-1|TRBD1|.
CASSQDRDSLYGYTF
TGCGCCAGCAGCCAAGATCGGGACAGCTTATATGGCTACACCTTC
>TRBJ2-7|TRBV5-1|.|once
CASSWGGSGYEQYF
TGCGCCAGCAGCTGGGGGGGCAGCGGCTACGAGCAGTACTTC
>TRBJ1-6|TRBV19|.|.
CASSIVNSPLHF
TGTGCCAGTAGTATAGTAAATTCACCCCTCCACTTT
>TRBJ1-3|TRBV7-2|.|.
CASSPGAGGNTIYF
TGTGCCAGCAGCCCCGGGGCGGGAGGAAACACCATATATTTT
>TRBJ2-7|TRBV9|.|.
CASSAPGTTLEQYF
TGTGCCAGCAGCGCCCCAGGGACAACCCTGGAGCAGTACTTC
>TRBJ2-7|TRBV6-5|TRBD1|.
CAGSRQGFYEQYF
TGTGCCGGATCCCGACAGGGATTTTACGAGCAGTACTTC
>TRBJ1-2|TRBV6-5|TRBD1|.
CASSYLGQGESGYTF
TGTGCCAGCAGTTACTTGGGACAGGGGGAATCCGGCTACACCTTC
>TRBJ1-2|TRBV6-1|.|once
CASSYIGREYGYTF
TGTGCCAGCAGTTATATAGGTCGGGAGTATGGCTACACCTTC
>TRBJ2-2|TRBV6-5|.|.
CASSYATTNTGELFF
TGTGCCAGCAGTTACGCGACAACGAACACCGGGGAGCTGTTTTTT
>TRBJ2-2|TRBV5-6|TRBD2|.
CASSLPSGRNTGELFF
TGTGCCAGCAGCTTGCCTAGCGGGAGGAACACCGGGGAGCTGTTTTTT
>TRBJ2-2|TRBV7-6|.|once
CASSLVLIANTGELFF
TGTGCCAGCAGCTTAGTACTCATCGCGAACACCGGGGAGCTGTTTTTT
>TRBJ2-5|TRBV7-2|TRBD2|.
CASSLTGGHQETQYF
TGTGCCAGCAGCTTGACGGGGGGGCACCAAGAGACCCAGTACTTC
>TRBJ1-3|TRBV19|.|.
CASSIADTIYF
TGTGCCAGTAGTATAGCAGACACCATATATTTT